This is a list of T cell receptor beta chains from one sample in a study of shared clonotypes between healthy human individuals. The assay was immunoSEQ multiplex PCR, and TCRdb's table has in-frame clones only and misses some. The data contain about 600,000 clones, 95% to 98% of them singletons. Sequencing was performed on naive CD4+ T cells sorted from blood. Every receptor here comes from a woman aged 25-40 years in good health. CDR3s leave out the opening cysteine and the closing phenylalanine or tryptophan.

v_gene: TRBV7-7
j_gene: TRBJ2-7
CDR3aa: ASSSDQGTEQY

v_gene: TRBV4-2
j_gene: TRBJ2-2
CDR3aa: ASSQVATKPGELF

v_gene: TRBV5-1
j_gene: TRBJ2-1
CDR3aa: ASSLVSRRGYNEQF

v_gene: TRBV19
j_gene: TRBJ2-3
CDR3aa: ASSIMVEGTQY

v_gene: TRBV5-8
j_gene: TRBJ2-5
CDR3aa: ASSPVVTSGSWETQY

v_gene: TRBV19
j_gene: TRBJ1-5
CDR3aa: ASSSGVGVGNQPQH

v_gene: TRBV19
j_gene: TRBJ1-5
CDR3aa: ASSRQVDNQPQH

v_gene: TRBV4-1
j_gene: TRBJ1-4
CDR3aa: ASSQTGVEANEKLF

v_gene: TRBV11-2
j_gene: TRBJ2-5
CDR3aa: ASSLDDSRTQETQY

v_gene: TRBV5-1
j_gene: TRBJ1-1
CDR3aa: ASSRSSQDTEAF

v_gene: TRBV7-2
j_gene: TRBJ1-1
CDR3aa: ASSLAKNTEAF

v_gene: TRBV14
j_gene: TRBJ1-3
CDR3aa: ASSQAGRDSGNTIY

v_gene: TRBV4-2
j_gene: TRBJ2-7
CDR3aa: ASSLTPLELAGDEQY

v_gene: TRBV7-2
j_gene: TRBJ2-1
CDR3aa: ASSLSSRLAGDNEQF

v_gene: TRBV7-9
j_gene: TRBJ2-7
CDR3aa: ASSPVSYGGRAKYEQY

v_gene: TRBV4-1
j_gene: TRBJ1-4
CDR3aa: ASSQLWGEKLF

v_gene: TRBV19
j_gene: TRBJ2-1
CDR3aa: ASSPTSGSSYNEQF

v_gene: TRBV6-6
j_gene: TRBJ2-7
CDR3aa: ASRGVVGDEQY

v_gene: TRBV2
j_gene: TRBJ2-7
CDR3aa: ASTGAGQGFYEQY

v_gene: TRBV25-1
j_gene: TRBJ1-1
CDR3aa: ASSEWGMNTEAF

v_gene: TRBV4-1
j_gene: TRBJ1-1
CDR3aa: ASSQEEGAPEAF

v_gene: TRBV5-1
j_gene: TRBJ1-3
CDR3aa: ASSLAAPSSGNTIY

v_gene: TRBV10-3
j_gene: TRBJ1-3
CDR3aa: AISPPGRSGNTIY

v_gene: TRBV7-6
j_gene: TRBJ2-1
CDR3aa: ASSLAQGGSYNEQF

v_gene: TRBV7-3
j_gene: TRBJ2-2
CDR3aa: ASSLRIPGLAGQGAGELF

v_gene: TRBV6-5
j_gene: TRBJ1-3
CDR3aa: ASGTGGSGNTIY

v_gene: TRBV19
j_gene: TRBJ2-5
CDR3aa: ASSLQGAGKETQY

v_gene: TRBV29-1
j_gene: TRBJ1-1
CDR3aa: SVEADTEAF

v_gene: TRBV27
j_gene: TRBJ2-2
CDR3aa: ASSLKWTSGFTGELF

v_gene: TRBV5-6
j_gene: TRBJ2-1
CDR3aa: ASSLLGGSKNEQF

v_gene: TRBV6-5
j_gene: TRBJ2-7
CDR3aa: ASSPVDDYEQY

v_gene: TRBV10-1
j_gene: TRBJ2-7
CDR3aa: ASSESGVGEQY

v_gene: TRBV7-9
j_gene: TRBJ1-2
CDR3aa: ASSTGTGVDGYT

v_gene: TRBV5-1
j_gene: TRBJ2-7
CDR3aa: ASSLVRDSPYEQY

v_gene: TRBV7-2
j_gene: TRBJ2-7
CDR3aa: ASSESGLQGPREQY

v_gene: TRBV7-2
j_gene: TRBJ2-7
CDR3aa: ASSGITSGRVYEQY

v_gene: TRBV2
j_gene: TRBJ2-3
CDR3aa: ASSDPEDRGLTDTQY